One sample yielded the 14 T cell receptor beta chains listed below, sequenced in a study of T cell repertoires in cytomegalovirus infection. These receptors' antigens are unknown. From the reads, TCRdb called clonotypes with MiXCR, one entry per CDR3 protein. The data show about 150,000 distinct CDR3 sequences, roughly 32% seen once. Material: CD8+ T cells from cultured PBMCs, obtained from culture after CMV antigen stimulation. The receptors derive from a human donor in good health (CMV status not recorded). Some clones in this sample may be carry-over from other donors' samples.

There are a few counts of this clonotype. The J gene is TRBJ2-1, the V gene TRBV6-5; 11 positions match TRBD2. CDR1 and CDR2 (germline): MNHEY, SVGAGI. V lost 4 bases, J lost 0 bases, and 8 bases stayed unmatched. The CDR3 runs to 18 residues. CDR3 bases: TGTGCCAGCAGTTTGACTAGCGGGGTTCGTAGCTCCTACAATGAGCAGTTCTTC. This encodes CASSLTSGVRSSYNEQFF.

The CDR3 sequence is CASSRVGAGGTEAFF. In DNA form, the CDR3 reads TGTGCCAGTAGTAGAGTGGGGGCTGGCGGCACTGAAGCTTTCTTT. This sequence joins TRBV19 and TRBJ1-1; D perhaps matches TRBD1 (6 bases). The CDR3 has 15 amino acids. V was trimmed by 4 bases and J by 4 bases, leaving 16 bases between them. Germline CDR1 is LNHDA and CDR2 is SQIVND (reference sequence).

The genes are TRBV19 and TRBJ2-1; TRBD1 agrees at 7 bases. The length of the CDR3 is 15 residues. V was clipped by 11 bases and J by 5 bases; unmatched bases: 15. Per the germline V gene, CDR1 is LNHDA and CDR2 is SQIVND (reference sequence). CDR3 sequence reads: CASQPQGTDHNEQFF. The CDR3 DNA reads TGTGCCTCACAGCCCCAGGGGACAGACCACAATGAGCAGTTCTTC.

This chain joins TRBV19 and TRBJ1-2, with a possible D match to TRBD1 (6 bases). There are 16 residues in the CDR3. Germline loops: CDR1 LNHDA, CDR2 SQIVND (reference sequence). V was trimmed by 3 bases and J by 4 bases, leaving 18 bases between them. CDR3 nucleotides: TGTGCCAGTAGTATCGGGGCAGGGGAGGGGCTCTATGGCTACACCTTC. As protein: CASSIGAGEGLYGYTF.

The chain employs TRBV7-9 and TRBJ1-4; D uncertain. V was shortened by 1 base and J by 11 bases, with 8 bases between the two germline ends. The CDR3 length is 12 residues. CDR1 SEHNR and CDR2 FQNEAQ come from the germline V gene (reference sequence). The CDR3 is CASSLGPRKLFF. The CDR3 DNA follows: TGTGCCAGCAGCTTAGGGCCTCGGAAACTGTTTTTT.

The rearrangement uses TRBV20-1 and TRBJ1-2, with TRBD1 matching over 7 bases. With V trimmed by 5 bases and J by 4 bases, 10 bases remained unmatched. The germline V gene has CDR1 DFQATT and CDR2 SNEGSKA (reference sequence). There are 14 residues in the CDR3. CDR3: CSAQPTGTLYGYTF. CDR3 bases: TGCAGTGCTCAACCGACAGGGACCCTCTATGGCTACACCTTC.

Only a few counts were recorded for this clonotype. The chain has TRBV15 and TRBJ2-1; TRBD2 agrees at 11 bases. Germline V gives CDR1 LNHNV, CDR2 YYDKDF (reference sequence). The length of the CDR3 is 15 residues. The V and J ends lost 2 bases and 7 bases, in that order; junction bases with no gene match: 4. The DNA for the CDR3 is TGTGCCACCAGCAGAACTAGCGGGGGTATAAATGAGCAGTTCTTC. Amino acid sequence: CATSRTSGGINEQFF.

This clonotype was seen only a few times. The chain employs TRBV20-1 and TRBJ2-7, with TRBD2 matching 12 bases. The V segment lost 4 bases and the J segment 5 bases; nucleotides outside the gene matches: 9. CDR1 and CDR2 from the germline V gene are DFQATT and SNEGSKA (reference sequence). CDR3 length: 15 residues. CDR3 in DNA: TGCAGTGCTACAGCTCTAGCGGGGGGGCGGGACGAGCAGTACTTC. Its protein product is CSATALAGGRDEQYF.

The chain couples TRBV2 to TRBJ2-7, with 9 bases that match TRBD1. CDR1 is SNHLY and CDR2 is FYNNEI in the germline V gene. V lost 4 bases, J lost 9 bases, and 10 bases stayed unmatched. The CDR3 totals 14 residues. The CDR3 here is CASSARDRAAAQYF. The CDR3 DNA follows: TGTGCCAGCAGTGCCCGGGACAGGGCAGCTGCGCAGTACTTC.

J is TRBJ1-1 and V is TRBV6-5, with TRBD1 as a possible D gene (5 bases). The germline CDR1 and CDR2 sequences are MNHEY and SVGAGI. The CDR3 covers 16 residues. V dropped 5 bases and J dropped 1 base, with 17 bases sitting between them. The CDR3 DNA is TGTGCCAGCAGTCCGTTCCAGGGCGCGAGGAACACTGAAGCTTTCTTT. This gives the protein CASSPFQGARNTEAFF.

The chain carries TRBV6-5 and TRBJ2-3, with 9 bases identical to TRBD1. With 0 bases clipped from V and 1 base from J, the junction kept 8 bases outside the gene matches. The CDR3 covers 18 residues. CDR1 is MNHEY, CDR2 SVGAGI, per germline. The CDR3 sequence is CASSYSMPGTGRTDTQYF. The CDR3 DNA follows: TGTGCCAGCAGTTACTCGATGCCGGGGACAGGGCGCACAGATACGCAGTATTTT.

The sample holds a few counts of this clonotype. The chain uses TRBV7-8 and TRBJ1-5; perhaps TRBD1 as D (6 bases). The V end was cut by 1 base, the J end by 6 bases, with 10 bases between. CDR3 length: 14 amino acids. Looked up from germline, CDR1 is SGHVS and CDR2 is FQNEAQ. The CDR3 DNA follows: TGTGCCAGCAGCTTAGTAGGGGGGGGTCAGCCCCAGCATTTT. This codes for CASSLVGGGQPQHF.

The V and J genes are TRBV7-8 and TRBJ2-2; 7 bases map to TRBD2. The CDR3 contains 16 residues. Per the germline V gene, CDR1 is SGHVS and CDR2 is FQNEAQ. Losses at the gene ends were 4 bases for V and 1 base for J; bases not matched to a gene: 6. The CDR3 is CASSSLGGGNTGELFF. CDR3 DNA sequence: TGTGCCAGCAGCTCTCTGGGGGGGGGGAACACCGGGGAGCTGTTTTTT. Together with reference TRBV7-8 and TRBJ2-2, the CDR3 gives the full variable domain: GAGVSQSPRYKVAKRGQDVALRCDPISGHVSLFWYQQALGQGPEFLTYFQNEAQLDKSGLPSDRFFAERPEGSVSTLKIQRTQQEDSAVYLCASSSLGGGNTGELFFGEGSRLTVL.

The rearrangement joins TRBV4-1 to TRBJ2-1; D is possibly TRBD1 (6 bases). Germline V lookup: CDR1 MGHRA, CDR2 YSYEKL. The CDR3 sequence is 16 residues long. The V gene lost 0 bases and the J gene lost 4 bases, with 13 bases spanning the gap. The CDR3: CASSQEWGQLYNEQFF. CDR3 in DNA: TGCGCCAGCAGCCAAGAGTGGGGACAACTATACAATGAGCAGTTCTTC.